This paragraph covers one TCR beta chain sequence. This sample is part of a study of T cell changes during pregnancy in multiple sclerosis. Only in-frame clones appear in the TCRdb table, and some are missing; sequencing was by immunoSEQ multiplex PCR. The sample shows fewer than 70,000 clones, roughly 89% of them seen only once. Per the germline V gene, CDR1 is SNHLY and CDR2 is FYNNEI. The CDR3 is 18 amino acids. J was trimmed by 2 bases and V by 0 bases; bases with no gene match: 11. Sequencing was carried out using peripheral blood from another person, used as feeder cells. This clonotype was obtained from a human donor whose cells served as feeder cells for cultures in a pregnancy study. The V and J genes are TRBV2 and TRBJ2-3; TRBD2 matches at 7 bases. CDR3 region: CASSEARGGAALTDTQYF. The CDR3 DNA is TGTGCCAGCAGTGAAGCTCGGGGAGGGGCGGCCCTCACAGATACGCAGTATTTT.